The clone carrying this T cell receptor (beta chain) was observed at least ten times. Its antigen is currently unknown. This may come from a read error, since a much larger clone is one base off. CDR3 length equals 15 residues. V lost 4 bases to trimming and J lost 2 bases; unmatched junction nucleotides: 5. Germline CDR1 is SGHTA and CDR2 is FQGNSA. One entry per CDR3 protein results from TCRdb running MiXCR on the reads. In the table there are 150,000 to 200,000 distinct CDR3 sequences, 7.5% to 10% of which are singletons. The sample belongs to a study of T cell repertoires in cytomegalovirus infection. About the study: Evidence of both CMV infection and a matching HLA type came from public TCR beta signatures. Study results and caveats: CMV-specific TCR beta clonotypes restricted by HLA-C were the ones dominating the ex vivo response. CMV carriers with the relevant HLA were identified by cumulative public TCR beta family frequency.

The TCR was taken from a human donor in good health (CMV status not recorded). Some clones in this sample may be carry-over from other donors' samples. What was sequenced was PBMCs. This chain uses TRBV7-2 with TRBJ1-3; TRBD1 matches at 7 bases. CDR3 amino acids: CASSSPTGTGNTIYF. CDR3 nucleotide sequence: TGTGCCAGCAGCTCACCGACAGGGACTGGAAACACCATATATTTT. The variable domain in full, with the rest retrieved from reference TRBV7-2 and TRBJ1-3, is GAGVSQSPSNKVTEKGKDVELRCDPISGHTALYWYRQSLGQGLEFLIYFQGNSAPDKSGLPSDRFSAERTGGSVSTLTIQRTQQEDSAVYLCASSSPTGTGNTIYFGEGSWLTVV.